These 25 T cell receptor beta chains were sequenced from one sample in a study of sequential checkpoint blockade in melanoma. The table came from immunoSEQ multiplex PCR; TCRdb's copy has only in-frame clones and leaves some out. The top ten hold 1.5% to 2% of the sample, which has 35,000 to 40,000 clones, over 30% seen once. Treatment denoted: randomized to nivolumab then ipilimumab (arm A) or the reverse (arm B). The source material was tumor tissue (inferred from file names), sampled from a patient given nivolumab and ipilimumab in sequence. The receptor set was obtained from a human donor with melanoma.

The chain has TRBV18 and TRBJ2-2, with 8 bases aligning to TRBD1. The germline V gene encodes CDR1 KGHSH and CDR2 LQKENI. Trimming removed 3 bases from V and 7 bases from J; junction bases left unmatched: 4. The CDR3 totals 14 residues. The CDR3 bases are TGTGCCAGCTCACCGCAGGGGGCCGACGGGGAGCTGTTTTTT. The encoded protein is CASSPQGADGELFF.

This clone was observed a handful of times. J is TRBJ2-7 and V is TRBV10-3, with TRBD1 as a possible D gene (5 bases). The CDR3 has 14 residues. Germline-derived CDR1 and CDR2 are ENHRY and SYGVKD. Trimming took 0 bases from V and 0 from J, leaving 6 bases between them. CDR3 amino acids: CAISESGASYEQYF. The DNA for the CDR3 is TGTGCCATCAGTGAGTCTGGGGCCTCCTACGAGCAGTACTTC.

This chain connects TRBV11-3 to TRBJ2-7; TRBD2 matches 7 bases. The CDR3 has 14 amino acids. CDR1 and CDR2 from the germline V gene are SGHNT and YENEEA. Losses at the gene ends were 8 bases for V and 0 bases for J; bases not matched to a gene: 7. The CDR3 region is CASLSSGNSYEQYF. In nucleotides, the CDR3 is TGTGCCAGCCTGTCAAGCGGGAACTCCTACGAGCAGTACTTC.

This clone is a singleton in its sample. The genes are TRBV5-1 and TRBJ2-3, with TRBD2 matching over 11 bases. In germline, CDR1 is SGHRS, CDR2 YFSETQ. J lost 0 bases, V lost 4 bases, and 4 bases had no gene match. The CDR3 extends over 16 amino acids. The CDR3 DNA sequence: TGCGCCAGCAGCATTACTAGCGGGGGAAGCACAGATACGCAGTATTTT. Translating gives CASSITSGGSTDTQYF.

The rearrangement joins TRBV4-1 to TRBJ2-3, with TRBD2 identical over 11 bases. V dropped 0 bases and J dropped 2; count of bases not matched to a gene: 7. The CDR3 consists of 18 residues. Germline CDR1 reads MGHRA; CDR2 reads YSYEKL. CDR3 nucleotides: TGCGCCAGCAGCCAAGATTTAGCGGGAGGGCGAAACACAGATACGCAGTATTTT. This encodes CASSQDLAGGRNTDTQYF.

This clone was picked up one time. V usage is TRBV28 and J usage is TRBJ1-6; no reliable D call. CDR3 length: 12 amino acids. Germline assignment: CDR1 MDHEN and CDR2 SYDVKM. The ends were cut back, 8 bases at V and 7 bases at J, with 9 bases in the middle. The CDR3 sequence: CASREVNSPLHF. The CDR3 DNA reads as TGTGCCAGCCGGGAGGTAAATTCACCCCTCCACTTT.

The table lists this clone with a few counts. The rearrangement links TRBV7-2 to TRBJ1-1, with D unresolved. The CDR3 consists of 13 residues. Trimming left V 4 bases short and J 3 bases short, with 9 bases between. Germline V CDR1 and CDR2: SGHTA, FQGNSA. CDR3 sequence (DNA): TGTGCCAGCAGCTCCGGGCGGGACACTGAAGCTTTCTTT. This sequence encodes CASSSGRDTEAFF.

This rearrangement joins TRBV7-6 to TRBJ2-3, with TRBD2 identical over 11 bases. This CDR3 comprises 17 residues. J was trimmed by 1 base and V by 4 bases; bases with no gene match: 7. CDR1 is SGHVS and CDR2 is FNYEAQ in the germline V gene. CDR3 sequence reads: CASSSFWTSGRTDTQYF. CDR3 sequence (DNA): TGTGCCAGCAGCTCATTCTGGACTAGCGGGCGCACAGATACGCAGTATTTT.

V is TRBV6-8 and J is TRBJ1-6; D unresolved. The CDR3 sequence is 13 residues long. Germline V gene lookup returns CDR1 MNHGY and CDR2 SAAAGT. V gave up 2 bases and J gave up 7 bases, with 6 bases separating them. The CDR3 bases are TGTGCCAGCAGTTACCAGGACAATTCACCCCTCCACTTT. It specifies CASSYQDNSPLHF.

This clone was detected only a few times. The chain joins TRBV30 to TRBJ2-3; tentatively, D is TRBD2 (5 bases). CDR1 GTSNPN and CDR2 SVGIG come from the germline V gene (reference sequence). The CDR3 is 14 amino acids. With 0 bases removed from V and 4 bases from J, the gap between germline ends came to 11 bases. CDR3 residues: CAWSVLPAADTQYF. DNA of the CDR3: TGTGCCTGGAGTGTACTCCCAGCGGCAGATACGCAGTATTTT.

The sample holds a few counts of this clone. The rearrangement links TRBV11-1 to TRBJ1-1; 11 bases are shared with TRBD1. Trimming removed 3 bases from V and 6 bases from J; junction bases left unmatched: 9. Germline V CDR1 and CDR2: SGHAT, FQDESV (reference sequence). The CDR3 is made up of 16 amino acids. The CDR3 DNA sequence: TGTGCCAGCAGCTTCCTGGACAGGGGGCTTTACGCTGAAGCTTTCTTT. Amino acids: CASSFLDRGLYAEAFF.

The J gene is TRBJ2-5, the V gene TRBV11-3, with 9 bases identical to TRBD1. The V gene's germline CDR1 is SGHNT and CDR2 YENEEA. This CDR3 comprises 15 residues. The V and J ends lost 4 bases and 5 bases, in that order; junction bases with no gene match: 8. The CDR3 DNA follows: TGTGCCAGCAGCTCCTGGGACAGGGTAGCCGAGACCCAGTACTTC. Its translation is CASSSWDRVAETQYF.

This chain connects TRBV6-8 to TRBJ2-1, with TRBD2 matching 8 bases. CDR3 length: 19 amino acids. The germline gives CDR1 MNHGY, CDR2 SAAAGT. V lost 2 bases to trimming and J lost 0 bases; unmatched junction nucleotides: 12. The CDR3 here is CASSYRQRGRGSSYNEQFF. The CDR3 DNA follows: TGTGCCAGCAGTTACAGGCAGCGGGGGCGGGGTAGCTCCTACAATGAGCAGTTCTTC.

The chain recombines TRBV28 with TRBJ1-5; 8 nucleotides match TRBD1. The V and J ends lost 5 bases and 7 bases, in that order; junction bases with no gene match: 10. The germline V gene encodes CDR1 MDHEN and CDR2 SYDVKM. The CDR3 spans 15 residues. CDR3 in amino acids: CASSRQGSVGQPQHF. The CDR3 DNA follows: TGTGCCAGCAGTCGACAGGGGAGTGTCGGGCAGCCCCAGCATTTT.

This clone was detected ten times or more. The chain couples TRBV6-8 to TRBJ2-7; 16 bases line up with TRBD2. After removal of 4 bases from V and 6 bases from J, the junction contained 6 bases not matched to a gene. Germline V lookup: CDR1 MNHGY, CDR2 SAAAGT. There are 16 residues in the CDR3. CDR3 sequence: CASSSGLAGGPTEQYF. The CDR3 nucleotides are TGTGCCAGCAGTTCGGGACTAGCGGGAGGGCCGACCGAGCAGTACTTC.

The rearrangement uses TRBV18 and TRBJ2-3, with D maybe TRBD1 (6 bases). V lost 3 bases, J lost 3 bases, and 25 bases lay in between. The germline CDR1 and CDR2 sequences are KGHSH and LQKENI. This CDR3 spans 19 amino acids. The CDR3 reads CASSPPSVGPGERTDTQYF. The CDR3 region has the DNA TGTGCCAGCTCACCGCCTTCCGTCGGTCCAGGGGAGAGAACAGATACGCAGTATTTT. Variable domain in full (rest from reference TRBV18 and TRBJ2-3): NAGVMQNPRHLVRRRGQEARLRCSPMKGHSHVYWYRQLPEEGLKFMVYLQKENIIDESGMPKERFSAEFPKEGPSILRIQQVVRGDSAAYFCASSPPSVGPGERTDTQYFGPGTRLTVL.

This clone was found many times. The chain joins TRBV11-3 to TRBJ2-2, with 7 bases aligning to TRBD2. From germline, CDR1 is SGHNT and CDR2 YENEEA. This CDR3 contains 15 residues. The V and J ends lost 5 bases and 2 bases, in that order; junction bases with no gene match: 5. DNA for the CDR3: TGTGCCAGCAGCCAGCGGGGTCGCAACACCGGGGAGCTGTTTTTT. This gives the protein CASSQRGRNTGELFF. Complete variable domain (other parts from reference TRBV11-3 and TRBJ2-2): EAGVVQSPRYKIIEKKQPVAFWCNPISGHNTLYWYLQNLGQGPELLIRYENEEAVDDSQLPKDRFSAERLKGVDSTLKIQPAELGDSAVYLCASSQRGRNTGELFFGEGSRLTVL.

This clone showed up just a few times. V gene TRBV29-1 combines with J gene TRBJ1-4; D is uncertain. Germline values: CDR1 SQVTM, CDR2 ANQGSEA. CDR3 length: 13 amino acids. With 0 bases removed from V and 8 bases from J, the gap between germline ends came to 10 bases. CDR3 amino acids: CSVEDPEMEKLFF. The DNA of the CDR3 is TGCAGCGTTGAAGATCCAGAGATGGAAAAACTGTTTTTT.

CDR3 sequence reads: CASSARGGGYTF. CDR3 DNA: TGTGCCAGTAGTGCCCGAGGGGGAGGCTACACCTTC. The V gene is TRBV19, the J gene TRBJ1-2; tentatively, D is TRBD1 (6 bases). V lost 5 bases to trimming and J lost 8 bases, with 12 bases between them. There are 12 residues in the CDR3. CDR1 is LNHDA, CDR2 SQIVND, per germline (reference sequence).

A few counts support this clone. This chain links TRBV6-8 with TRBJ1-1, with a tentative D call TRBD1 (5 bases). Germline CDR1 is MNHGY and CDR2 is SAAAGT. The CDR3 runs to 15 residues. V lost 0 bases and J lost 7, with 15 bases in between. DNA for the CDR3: TGTGCCAGCAGTTACTCGGGGGTTGGAACCGGTGAAGCTTTCTTT. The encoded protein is CASSYSGVGTGEAFF.

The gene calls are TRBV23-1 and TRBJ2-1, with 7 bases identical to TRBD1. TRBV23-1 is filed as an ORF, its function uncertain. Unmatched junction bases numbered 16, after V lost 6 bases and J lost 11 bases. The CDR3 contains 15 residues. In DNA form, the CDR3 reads TGCGCCAGCAGCCAAGATCCGGCAGGGGGAAATAAGCAGTTCTTC. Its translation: CASSQDPAGGNKQFF.

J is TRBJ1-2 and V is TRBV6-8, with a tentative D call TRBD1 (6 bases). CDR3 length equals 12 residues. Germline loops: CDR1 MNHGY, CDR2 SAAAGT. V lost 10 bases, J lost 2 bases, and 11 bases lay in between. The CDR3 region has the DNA TGTGCCACCTCTAGGGGGAACTATGGCTACACCTTC. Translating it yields CATSRGNYGYTF.

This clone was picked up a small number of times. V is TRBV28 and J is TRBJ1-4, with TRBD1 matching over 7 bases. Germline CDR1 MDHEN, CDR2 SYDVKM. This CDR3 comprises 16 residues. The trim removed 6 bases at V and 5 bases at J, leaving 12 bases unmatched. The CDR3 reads CASSPPNRGFNEKLFF. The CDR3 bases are TGTGCCAGCAGCCCTCCCAACAGGGGCTTCAATGAAAAACTGTTTTTT. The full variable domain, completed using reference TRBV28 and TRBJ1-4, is DVKVTQSSRYLVKRTGEKVFLECVQDMDHENMFWYRQDPGLGLRLIYFSYDVKMKEKGDIPEGYSVSREKKERFSLILESASTNQTSMYLCASSPPNRGFNEKLFFGSGTQLSVL.

CDR3 DNA: TGCGCCAGCAGCTTGGGACAGGGGAATTTCTATGGCTACACCTTC. Its protein is CASSLGQGNFYGYTF. The chain recombines TRBV5-1 with TRBJ1-2, with TRBD1 identical over 8 bases. The CDR3 contains 15 residues. Germline assignment: CDR1 SGHRS and CDR2 YFSETQ. With V trimmed by 0 bases and J by 4 bases, 5 bases remained unmatched.

CDR3 bases: TGTGCCAGTAGTATGGGTAGTACGGGGAGGGAGACCCAGTACTTC. Its protein product is CASSMGSTGRETQYF. The chain links TRBV19 to TRBJ2-5; D may be TRBD2 (6 bases). Germline V gene lookup returns CDR1 LNHDA and CDR2 SQIVND (reference sequence). This CDR3 contains 15 residues. The V and J ends lost 3 bases and 5 bases respectively, with 16 bases between them.